Below, one T cell receptor beta chain is given with its context. V lost 3 bases, J lost 2 bases, and 7 bases stayed unmatched. CDR3 length equals 15 residues. The germline V gene has CDR1 SGHDT and CDR2 YYEEEE. This table comes from immunoSEQ multiplex PCR, and its TCRdb copy is limited to in-frame clones, with some not included. The data show a few hundred thousand clones, about 88% seen once. The data are from a study of blood T cell repertoires in COVID-19. The sequencing sample was made of PBMCs or T cells enriched from blood (not recorded which). J is TRBJ2-5 and V is TRBV5-6; 7 nucleotides match TRBD1. This clonotype was obtained from a woman aged 25 to 39 who had been exposed to COVID-19. This CDR3 is CASSSSDRQQETQYF. CDR3 nucleotide sequence: TGTGCCAGCAGCTCGTCGGACAGGCAACAAGAGACCCAGTACTTC.